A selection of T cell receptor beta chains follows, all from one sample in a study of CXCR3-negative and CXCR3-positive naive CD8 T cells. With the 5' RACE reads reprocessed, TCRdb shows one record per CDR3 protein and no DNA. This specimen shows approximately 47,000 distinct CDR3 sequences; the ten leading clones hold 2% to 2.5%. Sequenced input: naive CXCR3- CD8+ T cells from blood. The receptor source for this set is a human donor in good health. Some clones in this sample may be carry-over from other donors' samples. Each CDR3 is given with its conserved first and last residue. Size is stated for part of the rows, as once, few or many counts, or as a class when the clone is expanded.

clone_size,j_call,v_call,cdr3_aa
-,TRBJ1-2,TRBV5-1,CASSSDGERDGYTF
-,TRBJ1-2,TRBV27,CASSLTGGGYGYTF
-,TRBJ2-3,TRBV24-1,CATGLTSTDTQYF
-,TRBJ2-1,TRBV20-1,CSASGLGIEQFF
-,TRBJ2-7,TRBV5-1,CASSLTGYEQYF
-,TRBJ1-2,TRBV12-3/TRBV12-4,CASSPPDSGNGYTF
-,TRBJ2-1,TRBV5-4,CASSPTSGSYNEQFF
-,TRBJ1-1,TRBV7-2,CASSSPLWTGNTEAFF
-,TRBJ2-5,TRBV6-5,CASRPFGGGETQYF
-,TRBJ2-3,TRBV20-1,CSARTPDTQYF
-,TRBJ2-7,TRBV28,CASSRDREIYEQYF
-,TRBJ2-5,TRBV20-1,CGGTSGESAQETQYF
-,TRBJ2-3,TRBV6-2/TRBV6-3,CASSPRTSYDTQYF
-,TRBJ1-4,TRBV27,CASKVWAGGTATNEKLFF
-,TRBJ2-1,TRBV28,CASSWTSGDILSSYNEQFF
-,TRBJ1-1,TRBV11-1,CASSLDPTDEAFF
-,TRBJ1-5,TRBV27,CASGLTGFNQPQHF
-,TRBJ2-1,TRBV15,CATSAWAQPPFF
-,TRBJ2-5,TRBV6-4,CATPTSLETQYF
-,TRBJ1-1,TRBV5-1,CASSFRGQGDIEAFF
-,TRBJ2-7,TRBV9,CASSVVPTYEQYF
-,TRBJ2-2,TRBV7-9,CASSLGRNTGELFF
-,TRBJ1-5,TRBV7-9,CASSEDRAHSNQPQHF
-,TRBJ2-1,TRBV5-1,CASYALRRDEQFF
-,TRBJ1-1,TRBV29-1,CSGQGQVTEAFF
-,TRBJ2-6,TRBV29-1,CSVVDGSGANVLTF
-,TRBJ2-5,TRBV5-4,CASSFLGGKETQYF
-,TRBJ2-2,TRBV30,CAWRSSTGELFF
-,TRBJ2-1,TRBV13,CASSSGPGGYNEQFF
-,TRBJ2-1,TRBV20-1,CSANLAGGPYNEQFF
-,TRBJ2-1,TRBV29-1,CSVEEGGGDEQFF
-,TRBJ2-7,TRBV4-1,CASSQVADDEQYF
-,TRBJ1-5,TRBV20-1,CSAIAVYSNQPQHF
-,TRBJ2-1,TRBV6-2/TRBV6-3,CASSGLSPPHNEQFF
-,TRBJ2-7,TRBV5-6,CASSLRFESSYEQYF
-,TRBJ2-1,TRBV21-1,CASSKGGGGAGNEQFF
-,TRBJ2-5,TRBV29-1,CSVDPTEGQETQYF
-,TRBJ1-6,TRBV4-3,CASSQERESSPLHF
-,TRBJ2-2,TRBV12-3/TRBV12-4,CASSFFPTNTGELFF
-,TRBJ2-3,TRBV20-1,CSVRVSTDTQYF
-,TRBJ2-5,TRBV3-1,CASSHSVGQETQYF
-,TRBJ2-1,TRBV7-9,CASSLLTSGYNEQFF
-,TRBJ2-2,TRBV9,CASRGYTGELFF
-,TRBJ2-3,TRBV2,CASRTPGDTQYF
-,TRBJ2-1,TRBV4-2,CASSQAGYTNNEQFF
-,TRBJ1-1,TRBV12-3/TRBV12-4,CASSLTRGDTEAFF
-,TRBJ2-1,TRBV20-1,CSASRPSGPHEQFF
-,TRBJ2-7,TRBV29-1,CSVIGDREYEQYF
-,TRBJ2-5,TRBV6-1,CASSRADGGWETQYF
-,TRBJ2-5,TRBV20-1,CSARGLASETQYF
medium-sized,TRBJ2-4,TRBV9,CASSVGLQGNKNIQYF
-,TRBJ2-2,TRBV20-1,CSARGLGTGELFF